The 30 T cell receptor beta chains below come from one sample, sequenced in a study of cytomegalovirus exposure and HLA in healthy donors. Use of 60 Vbeta and 13 Jbeta primers characterized the PCR. Clones were read by immunoSEQ multiplex PCR, and TCRdb kept only the in-frame ones, dropping some. There are about 100,000 clones in the sample; roughly 83% occur only once, and 3.5% to 4.5% lies in the top ten. Input material: PBMCs. These receptors were collected from a female donor in good health and CMV-seropositive.

This chain uses TRBV5-1 with TRBJ2-7; 11 bases match TRBD1. V lost 3 bases and J lost 2; bases outside the gene matches: 4. Germline lookup yields CDR1 SGHRS and CDR2 YFSETQ. CDR3 length: 15 residues. Written as DNA, the CDR3 is TGCGCCAGCAGCTCAGGACAGGGGGCGACCTACGAGCAGTACTTC. Its translation is CASSSGQGATYEQYF.

This clone has more than one count but fewer than ten. The rearrangement uses TRBV4-2 and TRBJ2-7, with 13 bases that match TRBD2. With 3 bases clipped from V and 4 bases from J, the junction kept 9 bases outside the gene matches. The CDR3 has 17 amino acids. Germline V gives CDR1 LGHNA, CDR2 YNFKEQ. The CDR3 loop reads CASSQDALAGGKYEQYF. In nucleotides, the CDR3 is TGTGCCAGCAGCCAGGACGCACTAGCGGGGGGGAAGTACGAGCAGTACTTC.

This clone came up once. This chain links TRBV4-3 with TRBJ2-2, with 7 bases fitting TRBD2. The germline V gene has CDR1 LGHNA and CDR2 YSLEER. The V segment lost 2 bases and the J segment 7 bases; nucleotides outside the gene matches: 10. This CDR3 has 16 residues. The CDR3 sequence is CASSQYREGFVGELFF. The DNA for the CDR3 is TGCGCCAGCAGCCAATATAGGGAGGGATTTGTCGGGGAGCTGTTTTTT.

J is TRBJ2-3 and V is TRBV5-1; 7 nucleotides match TRBD1. The CDR3 consists of 14 residues. Germline trimming cut 4 bases from V and 0 bases from J; bases unmatched to any gene: 2. Germline assignment: CDR1 SGHRS and CDR2 YFSETQ. The CDR3 DNA reads as TGCGCCAGCAGCCCCAGGGGGAGCACAGATACGCAGTATTTT. Amino acids: CASSPRGSTDTQYF. The full variable domain, with the rest looked up from reference TRBV5-1 and TRBJ2-3, is KAGVTQTPRYLIKTRGQQVTLSCSPISGHRSVSWYQQTPGQGLQFLFEYFSETQRNKGNFPGRFSGRQFSNSRSEMNVSTLELGDSALYLCASSPRGSTDTQYFGPGTRLTVL.

As to this clone: Compared with germline, one end of the junction differs, possibly owing to a read error. The chain combines TRBV23-1 with TRBJ2-4; TRBD1 might be the D (6 bases). TRBV23-1 is marked as an open reading frame, function uncertain. The CDR3 totals 14 residues. The chain's CDR3 is CASSRGQMKNSQYF. For the CDR3, the DNA is TGCGCCAGCAGCCGCGGACAGATGAAAAACAGTCAGTACTTC.

V usage is TRBV5-1 and J usage is TRBJ1-1; weak D call: TRBD1 (6 bases). CDR3 length equals 14 residues. The germline CDR1 and CDR2 sequences are SGHRS and YFSETQ. V was clipped by 4 bases and J by 1 base, with 11 bases between them. The CDR3 nucleotides are TGCGCCAGCAGCCACCCACAGGGGAACACTGAAGCTTTCTTT. It translates to CASSHPQGNTEAFF. The entire variable domain, with the rest obtained from reference TRBV5-1 and TRBJ1-1, is as follows: KAGVTQTPRYLIKTRGQQVTLSCSPISGHRSVSWYQQTPGQGLQFLFEYFSETQRNKGNFPGRFSGRQFSNSRSEMNVSTLELGDSALYLCASSHPQGNTEAFFGQGTRLTVV.

A few counts support this clone. The V call is TRBV25-1, the J call TRBJ2-7, with D perhaps TRBD1 (6 bases). V was pared by 3 bases and J by 6 bases, with 9 bases between. The CDR3 is 12 residues long. From germline, CDR1 is MGHDK and CDR2 SYGVNS. CDR3 bases: TGTGCCAGCAGTGACCCAGGGGCCGAGCAGTACTTC. It translates to CASSDPGAEQYF.

This clone was recorded a few times. The chain is built from TRBV19 and TRBJ1-2; 7 bases match TRBD1. The CDR3 totals 15 residues. Germline assignment: CDR1 LNHDA and CDR2 SQIVND (reference sequence). Trimming cost V 0 bases and J 6 bases; bases outside gene matches: 7. The CDR3 here is CASSIDRDSPHGYTF. CDR3 DNA sequence: TGTGCCAGTAGTATAGATCGGGACAGCCCCCATGGCTACACCTTC.

J is TRBJ1-6 and V is TRBV5-4; the match to TRBD1 covers 7 bases. The CDR3 is made up of 14 amino acids. V was pared by 2 bases and J by 6 bases, with 2 bases of the junction left unmatched. Germline V lookup: CDR1 SGHNT, CDR2 YYREEE (reference sequence). CDR3 DNA: TGTGCCAGCAGCTTAACAGGGGCTAATTCACCCCTCCACTTT. This encodes CASSLTGANSPLHF. Supplemented by reference TRBV5-4 and TRBJ1-6, the full variable domain reads ETGVTQSPTHLIKTRGQQVTLRCSSQSGHNTVSWYQQALGQGPQFIFQYYREEENGRGNFPPRFSGLQFPNYSSELNVNALELDDSALYLCASSLTGANSPLHFGNGTRLTVT.

The gene calls are TRBV27 and TRBJ2-1; D is possibly TRBD1 (5 bases). The length of the CDR3 is 14 residues. V was pared by 2 bases and J by 5 bases, with 10 bases between. Germline CDR1 reads MNHEY; CDR2 reads SMNVEV (reference sequence). The DNA of the CDR3 is TGTGCCAGCAGTTTAAATTGGGGCCACAATGAGCAGTTCTTC. It codes for CASSLNWGHNEQFF.

The chain links TRBV19 to TRBJ2-7, with D maybe TRBD1 (6 bases). Trimming cost V 4 bases and J 3 bases, with 10 bases left between them. The CDR3 length is 13 residues. Looked up from germline, CDR1 is LNHDA and CDR2 is SQIVND (reference sequence). CDR3: CASSTGHNYEQYF. DNA of the CDR3: TGTGCCAGTAGTACGGGACACAACTACGAGCAGTACTTC.

The genes are TRBV7-2 and TRBJ2-7, with no clear D. Deletions cut 3 bases from V and 0 bases from J, with 12 bases between. The CDR3 consists of 15 residues. The germline V gene has CDR1 SGHTA and CDR2 FQGNSA. The CDR3 sequence: CASSFIGESSYEQYF. The DNA of the CDR3 is TGTGCCAGCAGCTTTATTGGAGAGAGCTCCTACGAGCAGTACTTC.

The chain has TRBV7-2 and TRBJ2-5, with D possibly being TRBD1 (6 bases). The V gene's germline CDR1 is SGHTA and CDR2 FQGNSA. Trimming shortened V by 5 bases and J by 4 bases, and 17 bases separated the two germline ends. The CDR3 has 15 amino acids. The CDR3 sequence is CASSVPTGSAETQYF. In DNA form, the CDR3 reads TGTGCCAGCAGCGTCCCCACAGGGAGCGCAGAGACCCAGTACTTC.

J is TRBJ2-1 and V is TRBV6-7; D possibly corresponds to TRBD1 (5 bases). TRBV6-7 is an ORF; its function is uncertain. The CDR3 length is 14 residues. Trimming shortened V by 1 base and J by 10 bases, and 14 bases separated the two germline ends. CDR3 coding DNA: TGTGCCAGCAGTTACTTAAACAGGTCCCCAGAGCAGTTCTTC. Translating gives CASSYLNRSPEQFF.

The V gene is TRBV7-8, the J gene TRBJ1-2; TRBD1 matches at 8 bases. This CDR3 comprises 14 residues. V was pared by 1 base and J by 4 bases, with 2 bases of the junction left unmatched. Germline V lookup: CDR1 SGHVS, CDR2 FQNEAQ. The CDR3 region has the DNA TGTGCCAGCAGCTTAGGTACAGGGGGCTATGGCTACACCTTC. Amino acids: CASSLGTGGYGYTF.

This clone was found once. The chain recombines TRBV27 with TRBJ2-7; TRBD1 matches at 9 bases. CDR3 length equals 17 residues. The V gene's germline CDR1 is MNHEY and CDR2 SMNVEV (reference sequence). After removal of 4 bases from V and 5 bases from J, the junction contained 15 bases not matched to a gene. The CDR3 nucleotides are TGTGCCAGCAGTTGGGCTCTCTTGGGACAGGGTCTTAACGAGCAGTACTTC. Its translation is CASSWALLGQGLNEQYF.

The V gene is TRBV28, the J gene TRBJ1-6, with a tentative D call TRBD1 (5 bases). Looked up from germline, CDR1 is MDHEN and CDR2 is SYDVKM. This CDR3 has 17 residues. V was shortened by 3 bases and J by 4 bases, with 16 bases between the two germline ends. Here the CDR3 DNA reads TGTGCCAGCAGTTTGAGACAGCGGGGTGGTTATAATTCACCCCTCCACTTT. This encodes CASSLRQRGGYNSPLHF.

V is TRBV30 and J is TRBJ1-1, with D possibly TRBD1 on 5 matching bases. V was cut by 0 bases and J by 1 base, with 15 bases left in between. CDR3 length: 16 residues. In germline, CDR1 is GTSNPN, CDR2 SVGIG (reference sequence). As DNA, the CDR3 is TGTGCCTGGAGTGTACGAACCCAGACAGCGAACACTGAAGCTTTCTTT. Translation gives CAWSVRTQTANTEAFF. The full variable domain, rest sourced from reference TRBV30 and TRBJ1-1, is SQTIHQWPATLVQPVGSPLSLECTVEGTSNPNLYWYRQAAGRGLQLLFYSVGIGQISSEVPQNLSASRPQDRQFILSSKKLLLSDSGFYLCAWSVRTQTANTEAFFGQGTRLTVV.

This chain links TRBV6-6 with TRBJ2-7, with 7 bases identical to TRBD1. This CDR3 is built from 12 residues. Trimming cost V 6 bases and J 2 bases; bases outside gene matches: 1. Germline values: CDR1 MNHNY, CDR2 SVGAGI (reference sequence). Written as DNA, the CDR3 is TGTGCCAGCAGGGACAGGACCTACGAGCAGTACTTC. Translating gives CASRDRTYEQYF.

As concerns this clone: Its ends do not fully match the called genes, so a read error is possible. V is TRBV29-1 and J is TRBJ2-5, with a weak D call TRBD1 (5 bases). Germline CDR1 and CDR2: SQVTM and ANQGSEA. This CDR3 comprises 14 residues. The CDR3 spells CSVDEAGHQEAQYF. Written as DNA, the CDR3 is TGCAGCGTTGATGAGGCAGGACACCAAGAGGCCCAGTACTTC.

This clone occurred a few times. The CDR3 nucleotides are TGCGCCAGCAGCCTACCGGGACAGGGGGATGAAAAACTGTTTTTT. This encodes CASSLPGQGDEKLFF. The V and J genes are TRBV4-1 and TRBJ1-4, with 11 bases fitting TRBD1. The V gene end was trimmed by 4 bases and the J gene end by 6 bases; junction bases not matched to a gene: 4. This CDR3 has 15 residues. Germline V gene data show CDR1 as MGHRA and CDR2 as YSYEKL.

The chain couples TRBV5-4 to TRBJ1-4, with 7 bases fitting TRBD1. The J segment lost 9 bases and the V segment lost 4 bases, leaving 3 bases of the junction unmatched. Germline CDR1 reads SGHNT; CDR2 reads YYREEE (reference sequence). This CDR3 contains 12 residues. CDR3 DNA sequence: TGTGCCAGCAGCACGGACAGGAAAAAACTGTTTTTT. It yields the protein CASSTDRKKLFF.

The chain has TRBV29-1 and TRBJ2-2; 10 bases line up with TRBD2. V gave up 4 bases and J gave up 7 bases; unmatched junction bases: 15. The CDR3 loop spans 17 amino acids. Per germline, CDR1 SQVTM and CDR2 ANQGSEA. CDR3 sequence reads: CSVASGSIGHTGGELFF. The CDR3 DNA is TGCAGCGTTGCTAGCGGGAGTATAGGTCACACAGGCGGGGAGCTGTTTTTT.

On this clone: One junction end disagrees with the germline gene, perhaps due to a read error. The chain recombines TRBV7-9 with TRBJ1-2; D is unresolved. CDR1 is SEHNR and CDR2 is FQNEAQ in the germline V gene (reference sequence). The CDR3 runs 13 residues. As DNA, the CDR3 is TGTGCCAGCAGCCTCACAGAGAGTCATGGCTGCACCTTC. Protein sequence: CASSLTESHGCTF.

The rearrangement joins TRBV7-6 to TRBJ2-5; 8 bases line up with TRBD1. This CDR3 comprises 11 residues. Germline V gene sequence: CDR1 SGHVS, CDR2 FNYEAQ. J was trimmed by 8 bases and V by 7 bases; bases with no gene match: 3. CDR3 loop: CASTSGGTQYF. CDR3 DNA sequence: TGTGCCAGCACTTCAGGGGGCACCCAGTACTTC. The complete variable domain, with remaining parts taken from reference TRBV7-6 and TRBJ2-5, reads GAGVSQSPRYKVTKRGQDVALRCDPISGHVSLYWYRQALGQGPEFLTYFNYEAQQDKSGLPNDRFSAERPEGSISTLTIQRTEQRDSAMYRCASTSGGTQYFGPGTRLLVL.

This chain connects TRBV5-1 to TRBJ2-2, with TRBD1 identical over 7 bases. The CDR3 covers 15 residues. Looked up from germline, CDR1 is SGHRS and CDR2 is YFSETQ. After removal of 3 bases from V and 2 bases from J, the junction contained 4 bases not matched to a gene. CDR3: CASSSGQKNTGELFF. The CDR3 DNA reads as TGCGCCAGCAGCTCGGGACAGAAAAACACCGGGGAGCTGTTTTTT.

This chain links TRBV4-3 with TRBJ2-3, with D maybe TRBD2 (6 bases). The CDR3 extends over 19 amino acids. Germline V CDR1 and CDR2: LGHNA, YSLEER. Trimming left V 0 bases short and J 3 bases short, with 22 bases between. For the CDR3, the DNA is TGCGCCAGCAGCCAAGATGCGGGACTGGCACTTCATAGTACAGATACGCAGTATTTT. This encodes CASSQDAGLALHSTDTQYF.

The table lists this clone with a few counts. This chain joins TRBV5-1 and TRBJ2-3; no definite D call. The CDR3 consists of 14 residues. The germline CDR1 and CDR2 sequences are SGHRS and YFSETQ. Trimming shortened V by 0 bases and J by 5 bases, and 10 bases separated the two germline ends. CDR3 sequence (DNA): TGCGCCAGCAGCTTGGACCCAGTTAAAGATACGCAGTATTTT. Amino acid sequence: CASSLDPVKDTQYF.

The chain combines TRBV7-2 with TRBJ2-7, with D tentatively TRBD2 (5 bases). This CDR3 has 15 amino acids. Germline lookup yields CDR1 SGHTA and CDR2 FQGNSA. Trimming left V 4 bases short and J 0 bases short, with 13 bases between. This CDR3 is CASSSASAGSYEQYF. In DNA form, the CDR3 reads TGTGCCAGCAGCTCCGCCTCCGCGGGCTCCTACGAGCAGTACTTC.

This clone was counted between two and nine times. This chain uses TRBV27 with TRBJ2-1; 10 positions agree with TRBD1. The length of the CDR3 is 14 residues. CDR1 and CDR2 from the germline V gene are MNHEY and SMNVEV (reference sequence). Losses at the gene ends were 6 bases for V and 3 bases for J; bases not matched to a gene: 2. The CDR3 loop is CASSRTGGYNEQFF. In nucleotides, the CDR3 is TGTGCCAGCAGCCGGACAGGGGGCTACAATGAGCAGTTCTTC.